The 3 T cell receptor beta chains in this list originate from one sample, sequenced in a study of shared clonotypes between healthy human individuals. Clones were sequenced by immunoSEQ multiplex PCR, and TCRdb holds only the in-frame ones, with some missing. The repertoire includes around 2.5 million clones, 93% of them detected once, and more than 0.35% sits in the top ten. The sequenced material came from naive CD4+ T cells from PBMCs. Subset described: CD45RA+ positively selected. The receptors here all came from a young man in good health. Some clones in this sample may be carry-over from other donors' samples.

The chain recombines TRBV9 with TRBJ2-1, with 12 bases lining up with TRBD2. V lost 4 bases to trimming and J lost 3 bases; unmatched junction nucleotides: 17. CDR1 and CDR2 from the germline V gene are SGDLS and YYNGEE. CDR3 length: 20 residues. In nucleotides, the CDR3 is TGTGCCAGCAGCCCGCGTGGGACTAGCGGGCCCTTTTTGAACTACAATGAGCAGTTCTTC. Its translation: CASSPRGTSGPFLNYNEQFF.

The chain employs TRBV2 and TRBJ2-2; D not certain. Trimming shortened V by 7 bases and J by 5 bases, and 5 bases separated the two germline ends. Germline V gene lookup returns CDR1 SNHLY and CDR2 FYNNEI. The CDR3 is 11 residues long. Here the CDR3 DNA reads TGTGCCAGCAAGAAGACCGGGGAGCTGTTTTTT. This sequence encodes CASKKTGELFF. The full variable domain, completed using reference TRBV2 and TRBJ2-2, is EPEVTQTPSHQVTQMGQEVILRCVPISNHLYFYWYRQILGQKVEFLVSFYNNEISEKSEIFDDQFSVERPDGSNFTLKIRSTKLEDSAMYFCASKKTGELFFGEGSRLTVL.

The genes are TRBV28 and TRBJ1-2, with TRBD1 as a possible D gene (5 bases). V was clipped by 5 bases and J by 6 bases, with 16 bases between them. This CDR3 region has 14 residues. The germline V gene has CDR1 MDHEN and CDR2 SYDVKM. CDR3: CASSPSRGDHGYTF. The CDR3 region has the DNA TGTGCCAGCAGTCCCTCGAGGGGAGACCATGGCTACACCTTC.